This entry lists 20 T cell receptor beta chains sequenced from one sample in a study of metastatic and nonmetastatic thyroid tumors. Using MiXCR, TCRdb re-called clones from the PCR reads. In the table there are around 19,000 clones, approximately 25% of which are singletons. There were no patients who had received any treatment before thyroid surgery. The specimen was tumor tissue. The receptor source for this set is a female donor with papillary thyroid cancer or a benign thyroid nodule (not recorded which). Some clones in this sample may be carry-over from other donors' samples.

CDR3 DNA sequence: TGTGCCAGCAGCTTGGTCGGTCGGGGCTCTGGAAACACCATATATTTT. Translation: CASSLVGRGSGNTIYF. This chain links TRBV5-8 with TRBJ1-3; D is undetermined. This CDR3 contains 16 residues. The V gene lost 0 bases and the J gene lost 0 bases, with 10 bases spanning the gap. Germline lookup yields CDR1 SGHTS and CDR2 YDEGEE.

This clone ranks as medium-sized. The chain recombines TRBV4-2 with TRBJ2-7; TRBD2 agrees at 9 bases. Germline lookup yields CDR1 LGHNA and CDR2 YNFKEQ. The junction had 12 bases not matched to a gene; V was cut back by 4 bases and J by 5 bases. The CDR3 runs 16 residues. The CDR3 sequence: CASSPDFAGGPDEQYF. CDR3 DNA sequence: TGTGCCAGCAGCCCTGATTTTGCGGGAGGGCCCGACGAGCAGTACTTC.

The rearrangement links TRBV6-1 to TRBJ1-5; D uncertain. The CDR3 totals 14 residues. Trimming cost V 0 bases and J 8 bases, with 11 bases left between them. Looked up from germline, CDR1 is MNHNS and CDR2 is SASEGT. The CDR3 is CASSEASDFKPQHF. CDR3 in DNA: TGTGCCAGCAGTGAAGCGTCCGATTTCAAGCCCCAGCATTTT.

This clone was detected a few times. This chain connects TRBV19 to TRBJ1-1; D uncertain. The CDR3 length is 14 residues. CDR1 is LNHDA, CDR2 SQIVND, per germline (reference sequence). Between the trimmed V and J ends, which lost 2 bases and 3 bases, there was a span of 10 bases. Here the CDR3 DNA reads TGTGCCAGTAGTATAAAGATCGCCCACACTGAAGCTTTCTTT. Encoded protein: CASSIKIAHTEAFF.

The chain couples TRBV19 to TRBJ2-2; 7 bases line up with TRBD1. J lost 3 bases, V lost 6 bases, and 7 bases had no gene match. This CDR3 region has 15 residues. Per germline, CDR1 LNHDA and CDR2 SQIVND (reference sequence). The CDR3 loop reads CASRGDSYYTGELFF. The CDR3 DNA is TGTGCCAGTAGGGGGGACAGTTATTACACCGGGGAGCTGTTTTTT.

In this sample, this clone turned up many times. The chain is built from TRBV4-1 and TRBJ1-3; the D gene is possibly TRBD1 (5 bases). CDR1 and CDR2 from the germline V gene are MGHRA and YSYEKL. The CDR3 is made up of 17 amino acids. V was trimmed by 4 bases and J by 0 bases, leaving 16 bases between them. This CDR3 is CASSLQWQGGSGNTIYF. CDR3 coding DNA: TGCGCCAGCAGCCTCCAATGGCAGGGAGGCTCTGGAAACACCATATATTTT.

This rearrangement joins TRBV19 to TRBJ1-6; D unresolved. The ends were cut back, 7 bases at V and 0 bases at J, with 16 bases in the middle. Germline V lookup: CDR1 LNHDA, CDR2 SQIVND (reference sequence). The CDR3 has 17 amino acids. The chain's CDR3 is CASILSRDSSYNSPLHF. For the CDR3, the DNA is TGTGCCAGTATTTTAAGTAGGGATAGCTCCTATAATTCACCCCTCCACTTT.

This clone was recorded at least ten times. The chain employs TRBV7-2 and TRBJ2-3; 8 nucleotides agree with TRBD2. With 2 bases clipped from V and 0 bases from J, the junction kept 1 base outside the gene matches. CDR3 size: 15 residues. In germline, CDR1 is SGHTA, CDR2 FQGNSA. In nucleotides, the CDR3 is TGTGCCAGCAGCTTACTAGCGGGTAGCACAGATACGCAGTATTTT. It yields the protein CASSLLAGSTDTQYF.

This CDR3 is CASSLVGLAGEPEQYF. The CDR3 DNA is TGTGCCAGCAGCTTAGTGGGACTAGCGGGAGAACCCGAGCAGTACTTC. The chain couples TRBV11-2 to TRBJ2-7; 14 bases map to TRBD2. CDR1 and CDR2 from the germline V gene are SGHAT and FQNNGV. The CDR3 covers 16 residues. V was pared by 1 base and J by 6 bases, with 5 bases of the junction left unmatched. The entire variable domain, with the rest obtained from reference TRBV11-2 and TRBJ2-7, is as follows: EAGVAQSPRYKIIEKRQSVAFWCNPISGHATLYWYQQILGQGPKLLIQFQNNGVVDDSQLPKDRFSAERLKGVDSTLKIQPAKLEDSAVYLCASSLVGLAGEPEQYFGPGTRLTVT.

The chain recombines TRBV11-2 with TRBJ2-1, with TRBD2 matching 9 bases. J was trimmed by 6 bases and V by 5 bases; bases with no gene match: 8. This CDR3 comprises 15 residues. The germline V gene has CDR1 SGHAT and CDR2 FQNNGV. Here the CDR3 reads CASSKTSGQGNEQFF. The CDR3 DNA reads TGTGCCAGCAGCAAAACTAGCGGGCAGGGCAATGAGCAGTTCTTC.

The chain's CDR3 is CASSLEGGLTNSPLHF. CDR3 nucleotide sequence: TGTGCCAGCAGCTTAGAAGGGGGCCTAACTAATTCACCCCTCCACTTT. V usage is TRBV13 and J usage is TRBJ1-6, with 7 bases lining up with TRBD1. V was clipped by 1 base and J by 6 bases; unmatched bases: 6. The germline CDR1 and CDR2 sequences are PRHDT and FYEKMQ (reference sequence). CDR3 length equals 16 residues.

This clone appeared a few times. This chain joins TRBV11-2 and TRBJ1-1; TRBD1 might be the D (5 bases). Germline CDR1 and CDR2: SGHAT and FQNNGV. The CDR3 extends over 15 amino acids. The V and J ends lost 2 bases and 1 base respectively, with 11 bases between them. In DNA form, the CDR3 reads TGTGCCAGCAGCTTATTCGGCAGGGAGAACACTGAAGCTTTCTTT. This gives the protein CASSLFGRENTEAFF.

The V call is TRBV30, the J call TRBJ1-5, with D tentatively TRBD1 (6 bases). This CDR3 is 13 amino acids long. Between the trimmed V and J ends, which lost 4 bases and 11 bases, there was a span of 18 bases. Germline V lookup: CDR1 GTSNPN, CDR2 SVGIG (reference sequence). In nucleotides, the CDR3 is TGTGCCTGGAACCGGGGGGCCAATCGGACCCAGCATTTT. This gives the protein CAWNRGANRTQHF.

This clone was observed at least ten times. This chain joins TRBV5-1 and TRBJ1-4; perhaps TRBD1 as D (6 bases). Trimming took 4 bases from V and 0 from J, leaving 10 bases between them. The CDR3 extends over 15 amino acids. Looked up from germline, CDR1 is SGHRS and CDR2 is YFSETQ. The CDR3 reads CASSPRTATNEKLFF. The CDR3 DNA is TGCGCCAGCAGCCCCAGGACAGCAACTAATGAAAAACTGTTTTTT. The full variable domain, with the rest looked up from reference TRBV5-1 and TRBJ1-4, is KAGVTQTPRYLIKTRGQQVTLSCSPISGHRSVSWYQQTPGQGLQFLFEYFSETQRNKGNFPGRFSGRQFSNSRSEMNVSTLELGDSALYLCASSPRTATNEKLFFGSGTQLSVL.

This sequence joins TRBV6-2 or TRBV6-3 and TRBJ1-5; no reliable D call. Trimming removed 5 bases at V and 14 bases at J, with 28 bases between. Looked up from germline, CDR1 is MNHEY and CDR2 is SVGEGT. CDR3 length equals 16 residues. The CDR3 sequence is CASSKDPTSGNQTKHF. DNA for the CDR3: TGTGCCAGCAGTAAAGACCCTACAAGTGGCAATCAGACCAAGCATTTT.

This clone appeared many times. An end of the junction does not agree with germline; a read error may underlie this. The chain combines TRBV18 with TRBJ2-7; the match to TRBD2 covers 7 bases. The CDR3 totals 12 residues. Germline loops: CDR1 KGHSH, CDR2 LQKENI. The DNA for the CDR3 is TGTGCCAGCCCACCCATGGGGGGGGAGCAGTACTTC. Residues: CASPPMGGEQYF.

The CDR3, as DNA: TGTGCCAGCAGCTCGTACAGGGGGAACACTGAAGCTTTCTTT. It encodes CASSSYRGNTEAFF. The J gene is TRBJ1-1, the V gene TRBV11-2; TRBD1 aligns across 7 bases. Germline assignment: CDR1 SGHAT and CDR2 FQNNGV. This CDR3 is 14 amino acids long. V was pared by 4 bases and J by 1 base, with 3 bases of the junction left unmatched. Combining the CDR3 with reference TRBV11-2 and TRBJ1-1 gives the whole variable domain EAGVAQSPRYKIIEKRQSVAFWCNPISGHATLYWYQQILGQGPKLLIQFQNNGVVDDSQLPKDRFSAERLKGVDSTLKIQPAKLEDSAVYLCASSSYRGNTEAFFGQGTRLTVV.

In this sample, this clone turned up many times. The CDR3 region is CASSSNLQGREDDEQFF. The CDR3 nucleotides are TGTGCCAGCAGCTCAAATCTACAGGGTCGGGAGGACGATGAGCAGTTCTTC. V is TRBV4-2 and J is TRBJ2-1; possible D gene TRBD2, 7 bases. Trimming removed 5 bases at V and 8 bases at J, with 25 bases between. The CDR3 is 17 amino acids. Germline loops: CDR1 LGHNA, CDR2 YNFKEQ.

This clone appeared a few times. In DNA, the CDR3 is TGTGCCAGCACGGCACAGGTAACCTCTTGGTCCAACGTCCTGACTTTC. It codes for CASTAQVTSWSNVLTF. The V gene is TRBV6-1, the J gene TRBJ2-6, with D maybe TRBD1 (5 bases). Between the trimmed V and J ends, which lost 7 bases and 8 bases, there was a span of 21 bases. CDR3 size: 16 residues. Germline lookup yields CDR1 MNHNS and CDR2 SASEGT.

There are many counts of this clone. This chain connects TRBV6-5 to TRBJ2-6; 11 positions agree with TRBD1. Germline V gives CDR1 MNHEY, CDR2 SVGAGI. Losses at the gene ends were 6 bases for V and 0 bases for J; bases not matched to a gene: 7. CDR3 length: 18 residues. The CDR3 DNA reads as TGTGCCAGCAGCCGGGACAGGGGGAGCCTCTCTGGGGCCAACGTCCTGACTTTC. Translation gives CASSRDRGSLSGANVLTF.